The rows below give T cell receptor beta chains drawn from one sample of a study of patients and donors after allogeneic stem cell transplantation. One entry per CDR3 protein, called by TCRdb with MiXCR from the RT-PCR reads. In the table there are about a million distinct CDR3 sequences, more than 15% of which are singletons. Sequencing input: blood, either unsorted or a sorted T cell fraction (not recorded which). These receptors were taken from a human donor who was either an allogeneic HSCT recipient or a stem cell or donor lymphocyte infusion donor (not recorded which). It is not recorded whose cells these are; they may come from a transplant donor. Both conserved end residues are part of each CDR3. A D gene is named only where the DNA matches it firmly. Size values are once, few and many counts, or a class for expanded clones, and some rows have none.

cdr3_nt: TGTGCCAGCAGCCGGGACAAGGAAAATGGCTACACCTTC
cdr3_aa: CASSRDKENGYTF
v_call: TRBV6-1
d_call: .
j_call: TRBJ1-2
clone_size: few

cdr3_nt: TGTGCCAGCAGCAAAATAGGGGGGGGGATCACAGATACGCAGTATTTT
cdr3_aa: CASSKIGGGITDTQYF
v_call: TRBV7-3
d_call: .
j_call: TRBJ2-3
clone_size: few

cdr3_nt: TGCGCCAGTCTCCGGGGACCGGCTGTGGGGACAGATACGCAGTATTTT
cdr3_aa: CASLRGPAVGTDTQYF
v_call: TRBV5-1
d_call: .
j_call: TRBJ2-3
clone_size: .

cdr3_nt: TGTGCCAGCAGCGTAGGTAGCGGGACTAGCTCCACCTACGAGCAGTACTTC
cdr3_aa: CASSVGSGTSSTYEQYF
v_call: TRBV9
d_call: TRBD2
j_call: TRBJ2-7
clone_size: few

cdr3_nt: TGTGCCACCAGCAGAGGACAGGGGTCTCTTGGGGAAAAACTGTTTTTT
cdr3_aa: CATSRGQGSLGEKLFF
v_call: TRBV15
d_call: TRBD1
j_call: TRBJ1-4
clone_size: few

cdr3_nt: TGTGCCATCGGGGCAGTCCGGGACAGGGTGACCGGAAACACCATATATTTT
cdr3_aa: CAIGAVRDRVTGNTIYF
v_call: TRBV10-3
d_call: TRBD1
j_call: TRBJ1-3
clone_size: .

cdr3_nt: TGCAGTGCACCGGGAGTAGGGGTCTACGAGCAGTACTTC
cdr3_aa: CSAPGVGVYEQYF
v_call: TRBV20-1
d_call: .
j_call: TRBJ2-7
clone_size: few

cdr3_nt: TGTGCCAGCTCACCACCGTCCCGGGACAGGATCGGCTACACCTTC
cdr3_aa: CASSPPSRDRIGYTF
v_call: TRBV18
d_call: TRBD1
j_call: TRBJ1-2
clone_size: .

cdr3_nt: TGTGCCAGCAGTAGGACAGGGGCAGTCTACGAGCAGTACTTC
cdr3_aa: CASSRTGAVYEQYF
v_call: TRBV6-1
d_call: TRBD1
j_call: TRBJ2-7
clone_size: few

cdr3_nt: TGCGCCAGCAGCTTGGGGCGGACGACCTACGAGCAGTACTTC
cdr3_aa: CASSLGRTTYEQYF
v_call: TRBV5-1
d_call: .
j_call: TRBJ2-7
clone_size: many

cdr3_nt: TGTGCCTGGGACTCCGGGAATCAGCCCCAGCATTTT
cdr3_aa: CAWDSGNQPQHF
v_call: TRBV30
d_call: .
j_call: TRBJ1-5
clone_size: .

cdr3_nt: TGCAGCGCCGCAGGGACGCGAGGCTACACCTTC
cdr3_aa: CSAAGTRGYTF
v_call: TRBV29-1
d_call: .
j_call: TRBJ1-2
clone_size: .

cdr3_nt: TGTGCCAGCAGCCAGGTACGGGACTCCTACGAGCAGTACTTC
cdr3_aa: CASSQVRDSYEQYF
v_call: TRBV7-9
d_call: .
j_call: TRBJ2-7
clone_size: many

cdr3_nt: TGTGCCAGCAGCCCAGGGGCATCGCCAAACTATGGCTACACCTTC
cdr3_aa: CASSPGASPNYGYTF
v_call: TRBV7-8
d_call: .
j_call: TRBJ1-2
clone_size: few

cdr3_nt: TGTGCCAGCAGCTTAACCCTAGCGGGGGGACGCACAGATACGCAGTATTTT
cdr3_aa: CASSLTLAGGRTDTQYF
v_call: TRBV7-2
d_call: TRBD2
j_call: TRBJ2-3
clone_size: few

cdr3_nt: TGTGCCAGCAGCTTAACAGGTGTAGGGAGGGATTCACCCCTCCACTTT
cdr3_aa: CASSLTGVGRDSPLHF
v_call: TRBV7-9
d_call: .
j_call: TRBJ1-6
clone_size: few

cdr3_nt: TGTGCCATCCTTAGCGGCTACGAGCAGTACTTC
cdr3_aa: CAILSGYEQYF
v_call: TRBV10-3
d_call: .
j_call: TRBJ2-7
clone_size: few

cdr3_nt: TGTGCCAGCAGCTTGGATCCGGTTACTGAAGCTTTCTTT
cdr3_aa: CASSLDPVTEAFF
v_call: TRBV5-5
d_call: .
j_call: TRBJ1-1
clone_size: .

cdr3_nt: TGCGCCAGCAGCCAAGAGACAGCGGAGTCCTCTGGGGCCAACGTCCTGACTTTC
cdr3_aa: CASSQETAESSGANVLTF
v_call: TRBV4-1
d_call: .
j_call: TRBJ2-6
clone_size: .

cdr3_nt: TGTGCCAGCAGGCCCTTCCGCGACACTGAAGCTTTCTTT
cdr3_aa: CASRPFRDTEAFF
v_call: TRBV7-9
d_call: .
j_call: TRBJ1-1
clone_size: .

cdr3_nt: TGTGCCATCAGTGAGTCGTTCTCAAAGCCTAGCAATCAGCCCCAGCATTTT
cdr3_aa: CAISESFSKPSNQPQHF
v_call: TRBV10-3
d_call: .
j_call: TRBJ1-5
clone_size: few

cdr3_nt: TGCAGTGCTAGAGGGTCCGTACAGACCCAGTACTTC
cdr3_aa: CSARGSVQTQYF
v_call: TRBV20-1
d_call: .
j_call: TRBJ2-5
clone_size: few

cdr3_nt: TGCGCCAGCAGCTCTTCGACAGACGAGCAGTACTTC
cdr3_aa: CASSSSTDEQYF
v_call: TRBV5-1
d_call: .
j_call: TRBJ2-7
clone_size: once